The entry below gives a single T cell receptor beta chain sequence along with its context. In the original workflow: Nucleated cell counts were estimated from reference gene primer amplification. Some clones are missing from TCRdb's copy, which holds only in-frame ones; the method was immunoSEQ multiplex PCR. V and J calls and clone size are those listed in that table; D and trimming were worked out from the DNA. The sample shows about 97,000 clones, 90% of them seen only once. The data originate from a study of blood T cell repertoires in COVID-19. The germline V gene encodes CDR1 MNHNS and CDR2 SASEGT. The V end lost 2 bases, the J end lost 0 bases, and 7 bases lay between the germline ends. The CDR3 has 15 amino acids.

The sample was peripheral blood. The TCR originated in a man between 60 and 75 years old with acute or convalescent COVID-19. This chain joins TRBV6-1 and TRBJ1-4, with D uncertain. CDR3 sequence (DNA): TGTGCCAGCAGTGAATCGGGAGCAACTAATGAAAAACTGTTTTTT. This encodes CASSESGATNEKLFF.